The following is a T cell receptor (beta chain) sequence with its context. Its antigen is unidentified. Repertoires were generated with immunoSEQ multiplex PCR, while TCRdb's copy carries only in-frame clones and drops some. Altogether about 1.5 million clones are present, roughly 96% being singletons, with the ten largest covering about 1%. This specimen belongs to a study of shared clonotypes between healthy human individuals. Overall study results and limits: Relative to clonotypes present in all four donors, those not shared had lower generation probabilities. Across a handful of donors, naive CD4 shared around 5.3%, naive CD8 3.5% to 4%, memory CD4 2% to 2.5%, memory CD8 about 0.4%.

The germline CDR1 and CDR2 sequences are SGHTS and YDEGEE. CDR3 size: 14 residues. The V end lost 0 bases, the J end lost 6 bases, and 12 bases lay between the germline ends. The genes are TRBV5-8 and TRBJ1-1; D gene ambiguous. This receptor was identified in a man aged 30 to 39 in good health. The sample taken for sequencing was naive CD4+ T cells sorted from blood. The subset is: CD45RA+ positively selected. The CDR3 reads CASSLVRIEAEAFF. In DNA form, the CDR3 reads TGTGCCAGCAGCTTGGTCCGCATCGAAGCTGAAGCTTTCTTT.